This TCR beta chain emerged from a study of vaccination effects on CD4 cells after COVID-19. Antigen-specific CD4+ T cells were expanded with viral peptide pools in the ViraFEST assay before sequencing. Isolating CD4+ T cells followed about 11 days of culture. Subjects were given two BNT162b2 or mRNA-1273 vaccine doses. Nobody among the vaccine recipients had prior SARS-CoV-2 infection (nucleocapsid antibodies were negative). Wells containing two million PBMC each were cultured with about 9.4 IU/ml IL-2 and about 10 ug/ml peptides. Both day 3 and day 7 saw half the medium replaced with IL-2 medium. Sequenced by immunoSEQ multiplex PCR; TCRdb stores in-frame clones only, minus some. Among tens of thousands of clones listed, around four fifths were seen once. Points from the study as a whole: Marked clonal contraction of both clone types appeared late after vaccination.

Comments on this clone: The antigen is undetermined.

The CDR3 is made up of 11 amino acids. With 2 bases removed from V and 10 bases from J, the gap between germline ends came to 7 bases. Germline V gives CDR1 MDHEN, CDR2 SYDVKM. The chain couples TRBV28 to TRBJ2-3; D is unresolved. Sample: CD4+ T cells from PBMCs cultured with HCoV-NL63 spike peptides, taken after COVID-19 vaccination. This clonotype was obtained from a human donor who received a COVID-19 vaccine. Some clones in this sample may be carry-over from other donors' samples. The CDR3 nucleotides are TGTGCCAGCAGTTTACGGCAGGCGCAGTATTTT. Translation gives CASSLRQAQYF.